A selection of T cell receptor beta chains follows, all from one sample in a study of blood T cell repertoires in COVID-19. Clones were read by immunoSEQ multiplex PCR, and TCRdb kept only the in-frame ones, dropping some. The data hold about 190,000 clones, with 70% to 90% observed a single time. The specimen was peripheral blood. The receptors here all came from a woman between 65 and 79 years old with active or convalescent COVID-19. Each CDR3 is given with its conserved first and last residue. A D gene is named only where the DNA matches it firmly. Only some rows state a clone size, as once, few, many or a class for expanded clones.

d_gene,j_gene,abundance,v_gene,CDR3aa,CDR3nt
NA,TRBJ1-2,NA,TRBV28,CASSWEGVRYGYTF,TGTGCCAGCTCCTGGGAGGGGGTGAGGTATGGCTACACCTTC
NA,TRBJ1-3,NA,TRBV9,CASSVGLGSGNTIYF,TGTGCCAGCAGCGTGGGGCTCGGCTCTGGAAACACCATATATTTT
TRBD1,TRBJ1-2,NA,TRBV5-1,CASSITGDTESHTF,TGCGCCAGCAGCATAACAGGGGATACTGAGAGCCACACCTTC
TRBD1,TRBJ1-6,NA,TRBV5-1,CASSLGRGQGSPLHF,TGCGCCAGCAGCTTGGGCAGGGGGCAAGGGTCACCCCTCCACTTT
NA,TRBJ2-7,NA,TRBV11-2,CASSFTQGYIYEQYF,TGTGCCAGCAGCTTCACCCAGGGGTATATTTACGAGCAGTACTTC
NA,TRBJ1-5,NA,TRBV28,CASSLLYRLNQPQHF,TGTGCCAGCAGTTTACTTTACAGGCTCAATCAGCCCCAGCATTTT
TRBD2,TRBJ2-2,NA,TRBV4-1,CATGLAGVDTGELFF,TGCGCCACCGGACTAGCGGGAGTCGACACCGGGGAGCTGTTTTTT
TRBD1,TRBJ2-4,NA,TRBV9,CASSRDRVKNIQYF,TGTGCCAGCAGCCGGGACAGGGTAAAAAACATTCAGTACTTC
NA,TRBJ2-3,NA,TRBV4-2,CASSQDGGNTDTQYF,TGTGCCAGCAGCCAAGACGGAGGAAACACAGATACGCAGTATTTT
NA,TRBJ1-5,once,TRBV20-1,CSASSGAFQPQHF,TGCAGTGCCAGTTCGGGTGCATTTCAGCCCCAGCATTTT
NA,TRBJ2-3,NA,TRBV9,CASSVGGADTQYF,TGTGCCAGCAGCGTAGGCGGTGCAGATACGCAGTATTTT
NA,TRBJ2-3,NA,TRBV5-1,CASTREGGGSTDTQYF,TGCGCCAGCACCAGAGAGGGAGGAGGGTCAACAGATACGCAGTATTTT
TRBD1,TRBJ2-7,NA,TRBV19,CASSIGGTGPYEQYF,TGTGCCAGTAGTATAGGGGGGACAGGCCCCTACGAGCAGTACTTC
NA,TRBJ2-1,NA,TRBV2,CASRRVPGGEQFF,TGTGCCAGCCGCCGGGTCCCTGGAGGTGAGCAGTTCTTC
NA,TRBJ2-1,NA,TRBV5-1,CASSLRGQPNEQFF,TGCGCCAGCAGCTTGCGCGGACAGCCCAATGAGCAGTTCTTC
TRBD2,TRBJ2-7,NA,TRBV2,CASSEEGLADYEQYF,TGTGCCAGCAGTGAAGAAGGACTAGCGGACTACGAGCAGTACTTC
NA,TRBJ1-2,NA,TRBV6-1,CASSEPGRAGGYTF,TGTGCCAGCAGTGAACCCGGCAGGGCGGGGGGCTACACCTTC
TRBD1,TRBJ2-7,NA,TRBV2,CASSWGGQGSYEQYF,TGTGCCAGCAGTTGGGGGGGACAGGGGTCCTACGAGCAGTACTTC
TRBD2,TRBJ2-1,NA,TRBV2,CASSEGRLAGVLINEQFF,TGTGCCAGCAGTGAGGGACGGCTAGCGGGAGTTCTTATCAATGAGCAGTTCTTC
NA,TRBJ2-1,once,TRBV25-1,CAFKQATNEQFF,TGTGCCTTCAAACAGGCGACCAATGAGCAGTTCTTC
NA,TRBJ1-2,NA,TRBV4-1,CASSQVDSPRYGYTF,TGCGCCAGCAGCCAAGTCGACAGCCCCCGCTATGGCTACACCTTC
NA,TRBJ1-6,NA,TRBV5-1,CASSYGTSDSYNSPLHF,TGCGCCAGCAGCTACGGGACATCCGATTCCTATAATTCACCCCTCCACTTT
TRBD1,TRBJ2-3,NA,TRBV29-1,CSVPSGKRQGSSTDTQYF,TGCAGCGTACCCTCGGGTAAAAGACAGGGATCTAGCACAGATACGCAGTATTTT
NA,TRBJ1-1,NA,TRBV11-2,CASSLEEIPSTEAFF,TGTGCCAGCAGCTTAGAGGAGATTCCCTCGACTGAAGCTTTCTTT
TRBD2,TRBJ2-7,NA,TRBV2,CASSEAAAPGLAGVNKKQYF,TGTGCCAGCAGTGAAGCCGCGGCACCGGGACTAGCGGGGGTAAACAAAAAGCAGTACTTC
NA,TRBJ2-5,NA,TRBV19,CASSIDPAGGPQETQYF,TGTGCCAGTAGTATAGATCCGGCCGGCGGTCCACAAGAGACCCAGTACTTC
TRBD1,TRBJ1-5,few,TRBV5-1,CASSLEAGGGQPQHF,TGCGCCAGCAGCTTGGAGGCAGGGGGCGGGCAGCCCCAGCATTTT
TRBD1,TRBJ2-3,NA,TRBV7-9,CASSLRQGATDTQYF,TGTGCCAGCAGCTTACGGCAGGGGGCAACAGATACGCAGTATTTT